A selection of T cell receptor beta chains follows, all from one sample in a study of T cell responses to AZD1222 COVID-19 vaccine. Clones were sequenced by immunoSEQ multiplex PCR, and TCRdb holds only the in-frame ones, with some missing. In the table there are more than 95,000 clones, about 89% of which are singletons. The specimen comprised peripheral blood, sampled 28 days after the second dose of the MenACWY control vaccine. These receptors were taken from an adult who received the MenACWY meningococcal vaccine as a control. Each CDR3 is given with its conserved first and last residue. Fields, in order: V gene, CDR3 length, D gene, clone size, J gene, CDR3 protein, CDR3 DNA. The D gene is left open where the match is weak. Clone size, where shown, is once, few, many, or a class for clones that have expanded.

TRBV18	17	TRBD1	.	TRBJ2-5	CASSPSRIGTGQETQYF	TGTGCCAGCTCACCTTCCCGGATAGGGACAGGGCAAGAGACCCAGTACTTC
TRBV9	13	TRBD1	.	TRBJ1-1	CASSLDRATEAFF	TGTGCCAGCAGCCTGGACAGGGCCACTGAAGCTTTCTTT
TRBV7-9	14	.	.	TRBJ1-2	CASSLAMWAYGYTF	TGTGCCAGCAGCTTGGCGATGTGGGCCTATGGCTACACCTTC
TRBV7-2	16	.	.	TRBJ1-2	CASSLAVSGASYGYTF	TGTGCCAGCAGCTTAGCAGTGTCGGGGGCAAGCTATGGCTACACCTTC
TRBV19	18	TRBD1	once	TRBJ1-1	CASSIRPSAQGAITEAFF	TGTGCCAGTAGTATCCGCCCCTCGGCGCAGGGGGCAATCACTGAAGCTTTCTTT
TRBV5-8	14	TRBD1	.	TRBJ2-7	CASSWTGPPYEQYF	TGTGCCAGCAGCTGGACAGGCCCCCCCTACGAGCAGTACTTC
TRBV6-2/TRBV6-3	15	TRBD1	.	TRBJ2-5	CASSYGGQGYGTQYF	TGTGCCAGCAGTTACGGAGGACAGGGGTATGGGACCCAGTACTTC
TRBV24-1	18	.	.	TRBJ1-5	CATSRGAGPKPHNQPQHF	TGTGCCACCAGCCGCGGGGCAGGGCCCAAACCCCACAATCAGCCCCAGCATTTT
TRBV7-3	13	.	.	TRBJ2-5	CASSLGRGQTQYF	TGTGCCAGCAGCTTGGGGCGGGGTCAGACCCAGTACTTC
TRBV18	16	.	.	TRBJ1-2	CASSRSRDQTGSGYTF	TGTGCCAGCTCACGGTCCCGGGATCAAACTGGTTCTGGCTACACCTTC
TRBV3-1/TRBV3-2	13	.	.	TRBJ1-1	CASRAQMNTEAFF	TGTGCCAGCAGAGCTCAGATGAACACTGAAGCTTTCTTT
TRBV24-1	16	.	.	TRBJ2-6	CATSDSRQTGANVLTF	TGTGCCACCAGTGATTCGAGACAGACAGGGGCCAACGTCCTGACTTTC
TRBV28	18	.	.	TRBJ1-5	CASSPSSGLGSSDQPQHF	TGTGCCAGCAGCCCTTCCTCAGGGTTAGGATCGTCGGATCAGCCCCAGCATTTT
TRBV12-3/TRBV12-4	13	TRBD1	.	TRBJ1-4	CASSFGQGEKLFF	TGTGCCAGCAGTTTCGGACAGGGTGAAAAACTGTTTTTT
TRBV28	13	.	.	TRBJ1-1	CASSLASGHGAFF	TGTGCCAGCAGTTTGGCCTCGGGTCATGGAGCTTTCTTT
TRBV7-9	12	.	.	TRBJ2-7	CASSHEDSQQYF	TGTGCCAGCAGCCATGAAGATAGTCAGCAGTACTTC
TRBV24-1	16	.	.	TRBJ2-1	CATSGPLATSYNEQFF	TGTGCCACCAGTGGGCCCCTAGCGACATCCTACAATGAGCAGTTCTTC
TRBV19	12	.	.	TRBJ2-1	CASSMGDSGWFF	TGTGCCAGTAGTATGGGGGATAGCGGCTGGTTCTTC
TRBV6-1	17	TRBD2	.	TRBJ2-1	CASSAQPIAGGANEQFF	TGTGCCAGCAGTGCGCAACCTATAGCGGGGGGTGCCAATGAGCAGTTCTTC
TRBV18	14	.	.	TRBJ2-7	CASSPPADSYEQYF	TGTGCCAGCTCACCCCCGGCGGACTCCTACGAGCAGTACTTC
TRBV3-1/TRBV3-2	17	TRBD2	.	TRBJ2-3	CASSQEPTSGYTDTQYF	TGTGCCAGCAGCCAAGAACCCACTAGCGGCTACACAGATACGCAGTATTTT
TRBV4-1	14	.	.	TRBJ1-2	CASSQDPVSYGYTF	TGCGCCAGCAGCCAAGATCCCGTATCCTATGGCTACACCTTC
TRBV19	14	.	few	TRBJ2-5	CASSPGRNQETQYF	TGTGCCAGTAGTCCCGGACGGAATCAAGAGACCCAGTACTTC
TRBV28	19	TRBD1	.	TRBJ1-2	CASSLYNTVDRGRGYGYTF	TGTGCCAGCAGTTTATACAATACTGTTGACAGGGGGCGCGGCTATGGCTACACCTTC
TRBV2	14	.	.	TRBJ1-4	CASRPSRSTEKLFF	TGTGCCAGCAGGCCGTCTAGAAGCACTGAAAAACTGTTTTTT
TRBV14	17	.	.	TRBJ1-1	CASSPSPGTPMNTEAFF	TGTGCCAGCAGCCCCAGTCCCGGGACACCCATGAACACTGAAGCTTTCTTT
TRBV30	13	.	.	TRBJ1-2	CAWTEGRDYGYTF	TGTGCCTGGACCGAAGGGAGAGACTATGGCTACACCTTC
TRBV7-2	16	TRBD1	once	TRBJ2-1	CASRARDRGPYNEQFF	TGTGCCAGCAGGGCCCGGGACAGGGGACCCTACAATGAGCAGTTCTTC
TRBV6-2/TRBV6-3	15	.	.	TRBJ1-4	CASSPGGGGGEKLFF	TGTGCCAGCAGCCCCGGAGGGGGGGGAGGCGAAAAACTGTTTTTT
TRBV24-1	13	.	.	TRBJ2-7	CATSASGSHEQYF	TGTGCCACCAGTGCGTCCGGTAGCCACGAGCAGTACTTC
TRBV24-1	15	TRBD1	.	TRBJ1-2	CATSNPRTGRYGYTF	TGTGCCACCAGCAACCCTCGGACAGGGCGATATGGCTACACCTTC
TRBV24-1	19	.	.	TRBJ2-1	CATSDLPFEGWHKHNEQFF	TGTGCCACCAGTGATTTGCCTTTCGAGGGGTGGCATAAGCACAATGAGCAGTTCTTC
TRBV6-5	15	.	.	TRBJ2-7	CASRIGRAGSYEQYF	TGTGCCAGCAGGATAGGACGCGCCGGGTCCTACGAGCAGTACTTC
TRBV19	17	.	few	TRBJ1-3	CASSMVKSWTGENTIYF	TGTGCCAGTAGTATGGTCAAGAGTTGGACGGGAGAAAACACCATATATTTT
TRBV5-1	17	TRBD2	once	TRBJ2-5	CASSTPPGLAGIETQYF	TGCGCCAGCAGCACCCCCCCGGGACTAGCGGGGATTGAGACCCAGTACTTC
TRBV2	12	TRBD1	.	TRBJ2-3	CASSAGGYTQYF	TGTGCCAGCAGTGCAGGGGGCTATACGCAGTATTTT
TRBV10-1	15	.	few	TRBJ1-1	CASSESGDVNTEAFF	TGCGCCAGCAGTGAGTCGGGGGATGTGAACACTGAAGCTTTCTTT
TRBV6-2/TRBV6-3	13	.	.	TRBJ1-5	CASSSKGNQPQHF	TGTGCCAGCAGTTCTAAGGGGAATCAGCCCCAGCATTTT
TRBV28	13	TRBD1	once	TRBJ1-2	CASSLGTDYGYTF	TGTGCCAGCAGTTTAGGGACAGACTATGGCTACACCTTC
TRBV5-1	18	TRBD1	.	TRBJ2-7	CASSLALSGTGIPYEQYF	TGCGCCAGCAGCTTGGCGCTTTCTGGGACAGGGATCCCCTACGAGCAGTACTTC
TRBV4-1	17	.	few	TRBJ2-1	CASSQEETFTSYNEQFF	TGCGCCAGCAGCCAAGAGGAGACATTCACCTCCTACAATGAGCAGTTCTTC
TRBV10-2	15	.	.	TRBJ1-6	CASSEGPNYNSPLHF	TGCGCCAGCAGTGAAGGGCCCAACTATAATTCACCCCTCCACTTT
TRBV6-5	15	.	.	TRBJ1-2	CASRQRAGRGYGYTF	TGTGCCAGCAGACAACGAGCAGGGAGAGGCTATGGCTACACCTTC
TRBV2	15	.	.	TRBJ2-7	CASSEDRDISYEQYF	TGTGCCAGCAGTGAAGACAGAGATATATCCTACGAGCAGTACTTC
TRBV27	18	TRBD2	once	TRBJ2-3	CASRGIGTSGGFTDTQYF	TGTGCCAGCAGGGGGATCGGGACTAGCGGGGGATTCACAGATACGCAGTATTTT